A single sample is the source of the 17 T cell receptor beta chains below, sequenced in a study of shared clonotypes between healthy human individuals. Sequencing was performed with immunoSEQ multiplex PCR; in TCRdb, only in-frame clones are kept and a portion is missing. This table holds about 600,000 clones, around 97% found once. Input material: naive CD4+ T cells sorted from blood. Specified subset: CD45RA+ positively selected. These receptor sequences come from a woman aged 25 to 39 in good health.

The chain is built from TRBV20-1 and TRBJ2-5; D is ambiguous. From germline, CDR1 is DFQATT and CDR2 SNEGSKA (reference sequence). V was cut by 6 bases and J by 5 bases, with 10 bases left in between. This CDR3 has 11 residues. Written as DNA, the CDR3 is TGCAGTGCGCAAGCGCGGGAGACCCAGTACTTC. This gives the protein CSAQARETQYF.

V gene TRBV29-1 combines with J gene TRBJ2-2, with 8 bases fitting TRBD1. CDR1 and CDR2 (germline): SQVTM, ANQGSEA. The CDR3 contains 11 residues. V lost 7 bases to trimming and J lost 6 bases; unmatched junction nucleotides: 1. The CDR3 nucleotides are TGCAGCGGACAGGGGTCCGGGGAGCTGTTTTTT. Its protein product is CSGQGSGELFF.

The V gene is TRBV29-1, the J gene TRBJ2-5; possibly TRBD2 for D (6 bases). V lost 2 bases and J lost 11, with 18 bases in between. Germline V gene lookup returns CDR1 SQVTM and CDR2 ANQGSEA. The CDR3 covers 13 residues. The CDR3 sequence is CSVESSGIGGQYF. Here the CDR3 DNA reads TGCAGCGTTGAATCCAGTGGAATAGGAGGGCAGTACTTC. Filled out from reference TRBV29-1 and TRBJ2-5, the complete variable domain reads SAVISQKPSRDICQRGTSLTIQCQVDSQVTMMFWYRQQPGQSLTLIATANQGSEATYESGFVIDKFPISRPNLTFSTLTVSNMSPEDSSIYLCSVESSGIGGQYFGPGTRLLVL.

This chain links TRBV27 with TRBJ2-5, with D unclear. The DNA matches TRBJ2-7 better at its end, which makes the J call doubtful. The CDR3 is 14 residues long. Germline V gene lookup returns CDR1 MNHEY and CDR2 SMNVEV (reference sequence). The CDR3 DNA reads as TGTGCCAGCAGTTTATTGGCGAAGCCCTACGAGCAGTACTTC. It specifies CASSLLAKPYEQYF.

The chain recombines TRBV6-1 with TRBJ2-3, with 8 positions matching TRBD1. Germline V gene data show CDR1 as MNHNS and CDR2 as SASEGT. The CDR3 totals 12 residues. V shed 0 bases, J shed 11 bases, and the junction held 1 base outside the gene matches. CDR3 bases: TGTGCCAGCAGTGAAGCGGACAGGGAGCAGTATTTT. Translating gives CASSEADREQYF.

V gene TRBV28 combines with J gene TRBJ1-4; D is unclear. The CDR3 totals 14 residues. V was clipped by 3 bases and J by 7 bases, with 12 bases between them. Germline V gene sequence: CDR1 MDHEN, CDR2 SYDVKM. The CDR3 here is CASSLVSGAEKLFF. Here the CDR3 DNA reads TGTGCCAGCAGTTTGGTCTCTGGCGCTGAAAAACTGTTTTTT. The full variable domain, in which reference TRBV28 and TRBJ1-4 provide the parts outside the CDR3, is DVKVTQSSRYLVKRTGEKVFLECVQDMDHENMFWYRQDPGLGLRLIYFSYDVKMKEKGDIPEGYSVSREKKERFSLILESASTNQTSMYLCASSLVSGAEKLFFGSGTQLSVL.

This chain links TRBV2 with TRBJ2-3, with D uncertain. The V and J ends lost 8 bases and 3 bases respectively, with 6 bases between them. Germline CDR1 is SNHLY and CDR2 is FYNNEI. The CDR3 runs to 11 residues. CDR3 loop: CASRVTDTQYF. The CDR3 DNA reads as TGTGCCAGCCGGGTTACAGATACGCAGTATTTT.

The rearrangement joins TRBV28 to TRBJ2-5, with D hard to call. The CDR3 sequence is 13 residues long. V lost 6 bases and J 4 bases, leaving 12 bases between the germline ends. CDR1 and CDR2 (germline): MDHEN, SYDVKM. For the CDR3, the DNA is TGTGCCAGCAGCAATACGGGCCGAGAGACCCAGTACTTC. Residues: CASSNTGRETQYF.

The V gene is TRBV4-2, the J gene TRBJ1-1; D unresolved. Germline values: CDR1 LGHNA, CDR2 YNFKEQ. V lost 3 bases and J lost 7, with 15 bases in between. The CDR3 runs to 14 residues. The CDR3 bases are TGTGCCAGCAGCCACCTCTCGGCAAAGCTTGAAGCTTTCTTT. Translated: CASSHLSAKLEAFF.

This clone was counted once. The V and J genes are TRBV2 and TRBJ2-3; 8 bases map to TRBD1. Per the germline V gene, CDR1 is SNHLY and CDR2 is FYNNEI. Losses at the gene ends were 6 bases for V and 3 bases for J; bases not matched to a gene: 5. This CDR3 region has 14 residues. CDR3 loop: CASSKDRATDTQYF. The CDR3 bases are TGTGCCAGCAGCAAGGACAGGGCGACAGATACGCAGTATTTT.

This chain joins TRBV27 and TRBJ2-6, with unresolved D. The CDR3 has 15 amino acids. The germline gives CDR1 MNHEY, CDR2 SMNVEV (reference sequence). V was shortened by 5 bases and J by 0 bases, with 8 bases between the two germline ends. The chain's CDR3 is CASSIRYSGANVLTF. CDR3 nucleotide sequence: TGTGCCAGCAGTATCCGGTACTCTGGGGCCAACGTCCTGACTTTC. Supplemented by reference TRBV27 and TRBJ2-6, the full variable domain reads EAQVTQNPRYLITVTGKKLTVTCSQNMNHEYMSWYRQDPGLGLRQIYYSMNVEVTDKGDVPEGYKVSRKEKRNFPLILESPSPNQTSLYFCASSIRYSGANVLTFGAGSRLTVL.

The rearrangement uses TRBV4-3 and TRBJ2-7, with TRBD2 as a possible D gene (5 bases). The germline gives CDR1 LGHNA, CDR2 YSLEER. This CDR3 region has 13 residues. The V end lost 2 bases, the J end lost 3 bases, and 8 bases lay between the germline ends. The CDR3 DNA follows: TGCGCCAGCAGCCAAATAACTAGCTACGAGCAGTACTTC. This codes for CASSQITSYEQYF.

The V call is TRBV28, the J call TRBJ2-5, with D possibly TRBD1 on 6 matching bases. Germline V gene lookup returns CDR1 MDHEN and CDR2 SYDVKM. V was clipped by 4 bases and J by 4 bases, with 10 bases between them. The CDR3 has 13 residues. CDR3 DNA sequence: TGTGCCAGCAGTTCTTACAGGGCAGAGACCCAGTACTTC. Translation gives CASSSYRAETQYF.

This clone was seen once. The V call is TRBV19, the J call TRBJ2-6; 8 nucleotides align to TRBD1. The CDR3 contains 14 residues. CDR1 LNHDA and CDR2 SQIVND come from the germline V gene (reference sequence). J gave up 18 bases and V 3 bases, and 13 bases lay outside the gene matches. The CDR3 reads CASSIGQGKGSPTF. The CDR3 bases are TGTGCCAGTAGTATCGGACAGGGCAAAGGAAGTCCGACTTTC.

A single count supports this clone. The V call is TRBV28, the J call TRBJ1-1; the D gene is possibly TRBD1 (6 bases). With 6 bases removed from V and 1 base from J, the gap between germline ends came to 15 bases. This CDR3 has 15 amino acids. Germline V gene lookup returns CDR1 MDHEN and CDR2 SYDVKM. The CDR3 loop reads CASSIGGAGNTEAFF. The CDR3 coding sequence is TGTGCCAGCAGCATCGGGGGGGCTGGGAACACTGAAGCTTTCTTT.

The rearrangement uses TRBV10-3 and TRBJ2-2; 10 positions match TRBD2. Trimming cost V 6 bases and J 5 bases; bases outside gene matches: 6. The CDR3 extends over 15 amino acids. CDR1 ENHRY and CDR2 SYGVKD come from the germline V gene. The CDR3 spells CAISPLAGDTGELFF. The DNA of the CDR3 is TGTGCCATCAGCCCGCTAGCGGGAGATACCGGGGAGCTGTTTTTT.

This chain uses TRBV9 with TRBJ1-3; D gene ambiguous. Trimming cost V 2 bases and J 0 bases, with 3 bases left between them. The germline gives CDR1 SGDLS, CDR2 YYNGEE. This CDR3 region has 13 residues. CDR3 amino acids: CASSVLSGNTIYF. The CDR3 nucleotides are TGTGCCAGCAGCGTCCTCTCTGGAAACACCATATATTTT.